This record looks at one T cell receptor beta chain sequence and its context. The antigen remains undetermined. These data are taken from a study of blood T cells in healthy people across ages. Study outcomes and limitations: Estimates of total diversity, which came from one million sequenced T cells, were considered to be underestimates. TCR beta diversity, measured per million T cells, fell in a roughly linear way with age.

Combining a sample-barcoded 5' primer with a J-beta primer mix, a second PCR ran for roughly 7 to 12 cycles. TCRdb re-analysed the 5' RACE reads in MiXCR, keeping a single row per CDR3 protein. The sample has 1.2 million to 1.5 million distinct CDR3 sequences, approximately 40% seen once. The CDR3 is 15 residues long. Germline CDR1 and CDR2: SGDLS and YYNGEE. The sequencing sample was made of blood. The chain couples TRBV9 to TRBJ2-5; 11 bases align to TRBD1. The assigned J gene may be wrong: the sequence end matches TRBJ2-7 better. The sequence came from a woman aged 18-29 years in good health. The DNA for the CDR3 is TGTGCCAGCAGCACTGGGGACAGGGGGTATGGCGAGCAGTACTTC. Protein sequence: CASSTGDRGYGEQYF.